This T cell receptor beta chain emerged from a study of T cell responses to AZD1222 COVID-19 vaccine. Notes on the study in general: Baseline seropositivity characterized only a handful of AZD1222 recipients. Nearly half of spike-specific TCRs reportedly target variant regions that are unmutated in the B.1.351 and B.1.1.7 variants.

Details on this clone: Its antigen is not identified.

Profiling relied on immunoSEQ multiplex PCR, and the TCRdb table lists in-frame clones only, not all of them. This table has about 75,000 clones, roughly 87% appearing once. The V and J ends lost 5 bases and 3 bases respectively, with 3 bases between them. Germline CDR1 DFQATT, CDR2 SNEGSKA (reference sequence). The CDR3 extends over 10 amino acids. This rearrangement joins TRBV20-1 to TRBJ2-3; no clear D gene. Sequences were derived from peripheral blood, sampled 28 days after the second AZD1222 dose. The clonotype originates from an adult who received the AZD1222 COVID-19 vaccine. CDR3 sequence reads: CSAFTDTQYF. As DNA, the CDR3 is TGCAGTGCTTTTACAGATACGCAGTATTTT.